The 10 T cell receptor beta chains below come from one sample, sequenced in a study of CD8+CD57+ T cells in acquired aplastic anemia. Flow cytometry had shown expanded CD8+CD57+ cells in the patients chosen for sequencing. CDR3 and TCR beta VDJ profiling relied on a genomic DNA template. TCRdb reanalysed the reads using MiXCR and keeps one entry per CDR3 protein. The sample has roughly 170,000 distinct CDR3 sequences; about half are singletons. The sequencing input was sorted CD4+, CD8+, or CD8+CD57+ T cells (not recorded which) from PBMCs. These receptors all stem from a human donor with aplastic anemia.

This clonotype was detected a few times. This chain links TRBV5-1 with TRBJ2-1; TRBD2 aligns across 16 bases. V was clipped by 3 bases and J by 3 bases; unmatched bases: 6. CDR3 length: 18 amino acids. From germline, CDR1 is SGHRS and CDR2 YFSETQ. The CDR3 DNA follows: TGCGCCAGCAGCTCCGTCGGGACTAGCGGGGGGGTCTACAATGAGCAGTTCTTC. Protein sequence: CASSSVGTSGGVYNEQFF.

The table lists this clonotype with a few counts. V usage is TRBV5-5 and J usage is TRBJ2-7, with TRBD1 matching 7 bases. Germline lookup yields CDR1 SGHKS and CDR2 YYEKEE (reference sequence). The CDR3 is 14 amino acids. Trimming took 3 bases from V and 7 from J; bases not matched to a gene: 10. The CDR3 spells CASSSGTDPLEQYF. In nucleotides, the CDR3 is TGTGCCAGCAGCTCCGGGACAGATCCCTTGGAGCAGTACTTC.

This chain joins TRBV6-1 and TRBJ1-1; possibly TRBD1 for D (6 bases). Germline V gene data show CDR1 as MNHNS and CDR2 as SASEGT. The CDR3 spans 13 residues. The ends were cut back, 5 bases at V and 7 bases at J, with 14 bases in the middle. The CDR3 DNA is TGTGCCAGCAGTCGTCGAGGGGGTGTTGAAGCTTTCTTT. This translates into CASSRRGGVEAFF.

The chain combines TRBV29-1 with TRBJ1-1; D might be TRBD1 (5 bases). CDR1 is SQVTM and CDR2 is ANQGSEA in the germline V gene. This CDR3 is 15 amino acids long. Trimming removed 1 base from V and 2 bases from J, with 14 bases in between. The CDR3 DNA sequence: TGCAGCGTTGAAGTGGCAGGGATTATAAACACTGAAGCTTTCTTT. Amino acids: CSVEVAGIINTEAFF.

There are a few counts of this clonotype. This sequence joins TRBV11-2 and TRBJ2-2; 9 bases are shared with TRBD2. CDR3 length equals 16 residues. Germline V lookup: CDR1 SGHAT, CDR2 FQNNGV. J gave up 5 bases and V 5 bases, and 9 bases lay outside the gene matches. CDR3 sequence (DNA): TGTGCCAGCAGCAAAAAAGTGCTAGCGGGAACCGGGGAGCTGTTTTTT. This translates into CASSKKVLAGTGELFF.

This chain connects TRBV19 to TRBJ1-5, with D hard to call. The length of the CDR3 is 14 residues. Per germline, CDR1 LNHDA and CDR2 SQIVND (reference sequence). Trimming took off 3 bases at V and 7 bases at J, with 13 bases between the two ends. The CDR3 loop is CASSIGQSLQPQHF. CDR3 DNA: TGTGCCAGTAGTATCGGGCAGAGTCTCCAGCCCCAGCATTTT.

The table lists this clonotype with a few counts. The chain recombines TRBV10-3 with TRBJ1-5; D remains ambiguous. CDR1 and CDR2 from the germline V gene are ENHRY and SYGVKD. The CDR3 extends over 14 amino acids. V was shortened by 3 bases and J by 6 bases, with 12 bases between the two germline ends. The CDR3 DNA is TGTGCCATCAGTGACGACCTAACGGGTCAGCCCCAGCATTTT. This codes for CAISDDLTGQPQHF.

This clonotype was counted between two and nine times. The chain joins TRBV15 to TRBJ2-5; 11 bases line up with TRBD2. Germline trimming cut 0 bases from V and 4 bases from J; bases unmatched to any gene: 10. The CDR3 has 18 residues. Germline CDR1 LNHNV, CDR2 YYDKDF (reference sequence). DNA for the CDR3: TGTGCCACCAGCAGAGATCAAACTAGCGGGGGCCTCGGAGAGACCCAGTACTTC. Translating gives CATSRDQTSGGLGETQYF.

This clonotype has a single count. The chain couples TRBV25-1 to TRBJ2-1; maybe TRBD1 (5 bases). The CDR3 contains 15 residues. CDR1 is MGHDK and CDR2 is SYGVNS in the germline V gene. Trimming left V 4 bases short and J 12 bases short, with 22 bases between. The CDR3 coding sequence is TGTGCCAGCAGTGCTCTCCTTGTAGGGGCAATGGGGCAGTTCTTC. Its translation: CASSALLVGAMGQFF.

This clonotype appeared many times. The V call is TRBV4-1, the J call TRBJ1-6, with D maybe TRBD1 (5 bases). V lost 0 bases and J 1 base, leaving 19 bases between the germline ends. Germline loops: CDR1 MGHRA, CDR2 YSYEKL. The CDR3 totals 20 residues. In DNA, the CDR3 is TGCGCCAGCAGCCAAGATTGGGGAACGCGGGGGAGGTCCTATAATTCACCCCTCCACTTT. This translates into CASSQDWGTRGRSYNSPLHF.